This T cell receptor (beta chain) was captured by sequencing in a study of regulatory T cells in long-lasting Graves disease. The germline CDR1 and CDR2 sequences are LGHDT and YNNKEL (reference sequence). J was trimmed by 7 bases and V by 2 bases; bases with no gene match: 4. The CDR3 covers 16 residues. For TCR beta, libraries came from iRepertoire HTBI primers and Arm-PCR of CDR3 regions. TCRdb processed the multiplex PCR reads anew with MiXCR; each CDR3 protein has one entry. The sample records some 250,000 distinct CDR3 sequences, about 18% being singletons. General study results and limits: New patients shared fewer public clonotypes (roughly 990) than persistent patients did (roughly 2,500).

The time point is: newly diagnosed GD, antithyroid drugs for less than 3 months. Isolated PBMC RNA provided the starting material for the TCR library. The diagnosis of Graves' disease used American Thyroid Association guidelines. Concerning this clonotype itself: Its matching antigen is unknown.

Sequences were derived from peripheral blood mononuclear cells (PBMCs), sampled at new diagnosis, from a patient treated with antithyroid drugs. The J gene is TRBJ1-6, the V gene TRBV3-1; 11 bases agree with TRBD1. The clonotype was recovered from a female donor with Graves disease. This CDR3 is CASSQRTGGANSPLHF. CDR3 coding DNA: TGTGCCAGCAGCCAACGGACAGGGGGCGCAAATTCACCCCTCCACTTT.